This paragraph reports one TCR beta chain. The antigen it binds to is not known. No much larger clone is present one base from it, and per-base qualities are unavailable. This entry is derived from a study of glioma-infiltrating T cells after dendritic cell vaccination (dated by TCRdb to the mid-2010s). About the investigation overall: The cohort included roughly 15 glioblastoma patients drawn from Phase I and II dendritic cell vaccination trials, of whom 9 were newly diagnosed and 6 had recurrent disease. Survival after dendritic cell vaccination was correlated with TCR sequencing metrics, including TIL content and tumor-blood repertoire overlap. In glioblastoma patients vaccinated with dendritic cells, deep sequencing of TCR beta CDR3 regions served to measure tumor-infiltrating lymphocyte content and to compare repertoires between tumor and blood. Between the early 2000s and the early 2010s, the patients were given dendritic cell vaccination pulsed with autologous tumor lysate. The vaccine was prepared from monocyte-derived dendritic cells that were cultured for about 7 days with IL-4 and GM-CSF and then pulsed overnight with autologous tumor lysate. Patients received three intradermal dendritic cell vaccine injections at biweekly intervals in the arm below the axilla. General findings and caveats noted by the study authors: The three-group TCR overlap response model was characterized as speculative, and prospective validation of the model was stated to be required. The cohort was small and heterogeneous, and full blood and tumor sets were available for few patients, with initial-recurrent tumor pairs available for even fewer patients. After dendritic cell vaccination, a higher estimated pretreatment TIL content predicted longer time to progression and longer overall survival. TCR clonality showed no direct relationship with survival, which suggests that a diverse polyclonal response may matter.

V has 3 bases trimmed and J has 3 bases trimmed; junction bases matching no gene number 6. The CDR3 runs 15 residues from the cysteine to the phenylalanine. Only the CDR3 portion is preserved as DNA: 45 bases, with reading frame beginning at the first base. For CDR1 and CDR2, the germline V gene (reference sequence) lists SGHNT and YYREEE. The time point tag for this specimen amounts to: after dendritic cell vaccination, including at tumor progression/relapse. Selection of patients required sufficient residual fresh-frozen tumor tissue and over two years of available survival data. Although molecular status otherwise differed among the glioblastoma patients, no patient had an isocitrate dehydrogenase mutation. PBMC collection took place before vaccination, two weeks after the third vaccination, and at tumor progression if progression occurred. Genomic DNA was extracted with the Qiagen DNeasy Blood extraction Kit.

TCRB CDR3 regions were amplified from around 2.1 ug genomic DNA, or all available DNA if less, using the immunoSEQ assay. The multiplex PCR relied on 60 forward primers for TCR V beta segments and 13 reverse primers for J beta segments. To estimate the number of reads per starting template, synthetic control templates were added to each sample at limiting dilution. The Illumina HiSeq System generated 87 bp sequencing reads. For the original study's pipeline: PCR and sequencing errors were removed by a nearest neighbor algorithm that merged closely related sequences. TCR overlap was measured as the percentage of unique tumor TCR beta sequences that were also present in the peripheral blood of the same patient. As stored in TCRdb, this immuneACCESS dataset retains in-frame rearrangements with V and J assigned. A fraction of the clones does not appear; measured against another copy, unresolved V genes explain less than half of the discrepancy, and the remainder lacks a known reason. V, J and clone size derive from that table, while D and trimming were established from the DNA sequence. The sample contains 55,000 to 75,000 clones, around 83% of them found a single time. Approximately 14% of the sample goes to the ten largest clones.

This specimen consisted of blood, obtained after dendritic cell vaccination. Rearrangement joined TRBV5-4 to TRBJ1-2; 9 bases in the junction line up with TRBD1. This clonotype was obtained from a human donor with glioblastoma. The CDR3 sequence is CASSSRTGEDYGYTF. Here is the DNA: TGTGCCAGCAGCTCCAGGACAGGGGAGGACTATGGCTACACCTTC.